This paragraph reports one T cell receptor (beta chain). What it binds is unknown. Donors consisted of healthy bone marrow donors. This sample is part of a study of cytomegalovirus exposure and HLA in healthy donors. Study observations and caveats: In a later analysis, DRB1 alleles had the most associated TCRs; HLA-C alleles the fewest. In a later analysis, HLA-associated TCR beta chains were more clonally expanded than equally common others. Prior analysis indicated that the majority of TCR beta V segments exhibited productivity approximately 87% or approximately 30% of the time.

CDR3 length equals 16 residues. With 4 bases clipped from V and 5 bases from J, the junction kept 8 bases outside the gene matches. Germline values: CDR1 LGHNA, CDR2 YNFKEQ. The PCR was carried out with 60 Vbeta primers and 13 Jbeta primers. The table came from immunoSEQ multiplex PCR; TCRdb's copy has only in-frame clones and leaves some out. The table lists over 75,000 clones, approximately 85% of them singletons. The clonotype was recovered from a woman between 18 and 30 years old in good health and CMV-seropositive. Sequencing was done on a sample of PBMCs. V usage is TRBV4-2 and J usage is TRBJ2-2; 9 bases align to TRBD2. The CDR3 coding sequence is TGTGCCAGCAGCCCAGCCCTGCGGGGGGGGACCGGGGAGCTGTTTTTT. This codes for CASSPALRGGTGELFF.